A single sample gave rise to the 11 T cell receptor beta chains below, sequenced in a study of shared clonotypes between healthy human individuals. The method was immunoSEQ multiplex PCR; TCRdb's version includes in-frame clones alone and lacks a portion of them. The table has nearly 750,000 clones, approximately 77% seen once; the top ten hold under 2%. Source material: memory CD4+ T cells sorted from blood. Subset here: CD45RA-negative fraction. These receptors all come from a woman between 25 and 40 years old in good health.

In its sample, this clone was seen a few times. V gene TRBV28 combines with J gene TRBJ2-7; D may correspond to TRBD1 or TRBD2 (6 bases each). The CDR3 contains 17 residues. Germline CDR1 reads MDHEN; CDR2 reads SYDVKM. The V gene lost 11 bases and the J gene lost 5 bases, with 31 bases spanning the gap. The CDR3 DNA follows: TGTGCCCTCCCGGGGGACATGGAAGACTTTCCTGAAAACGAGCAGTACTTC. This encodes CALPGDMEDFPENEQYF.

This clone was detected a few times. V and J are TRBV5-4 and TRBJ2-5; TRBD1 or TRBD2 may be the D gene (6 bases each). The CDR3 is 15 amino acids. V was cut by 3 bases and J by 5 bases, with 17 bases left in between. Per germline, CDR1 SGHNT and CDR2 YYREEE (reference sequence). In DNA form, the CDR3 reads TGTGCCAGCAGCTATCCCGGGAGCCAGGGGGAGACCCAGTACTTC. Amino acid sequence: CASSYPGSQGETQYF.

V usage is TRBV6-5 and J usage is TRBJ2-7, with TRBD2 identical over 11 bases. This CDR3 has 15 amino acids. Germline V lookup: CDR1 MNHEY, CDR2 SVGAGI. Germline trimming cut 6 bases from V and 6 bases from J; bases unmatched to any gene: 10. The CDR3 nucleotides are TGTGCCAGCAGCCCCGGGACTAGCGGTACTCTCGAGCAGTACTTC. Encoded protein: CASSPGTSGTLEQYF.

The rearrangement links TRBV6-1 to TRBJ2-3; tentatively, D is TRBD1 (6 bases). CDR3 length equals 16 residues. Germline CDR1 is MNHNS and CDR2 is SASEGT. Between the trimmed V and J ends, which lost 3 bases and 1 base, there was a span of 14 bases. DNA for the CDR3: TGTGCCAGCAGTGACCAGGGGATGGGGCGCACAGATACGCAGTATTTT. It translates to CASSDQGMGRTDTQYF.

This rearrangement joins TRBV4-1 to TRBJ2-3; possibly TRBD1 for D (6 bases). Trimming removed 6 bases from V and 4 bases from J, with 17 bases in between. Germline CDR1 reads MGHRA; CDR2 reads YSYEKL. The CDR3 runs 15 residues. Here the CDR3 reads CASRGAGLAADTQYF. As DNA, the CDR3 is TGCGCCAGCAGGGGGGCGGGCCTCGCCGCAGATACGCAGTATTTT.

The rearrangement joins TRBV6-1 to TRBJ1-1; tentatively, D is TRBD1 (6 bases). CDR3 length equals 14 residues. Germline-derived CDR1 and CDR2 are MNHNS and SASEGT. Trimming cost V 11 bases and J 0 bases, with 16 bases left between them. For the CDR3, the DNA is TGTGCCGGACAGAGAGGAGATATGAACACTGAAGCTTTCTTT. Protein: CAGQRGDMNTEAFF.

V gene TRBV7-3 combines with J gene TRBJ2-2; the D gene could be TRBD1 or TRBD2 (5 bases each). The CDR3 has 16 residues. V dropped 6 bases and J dropped 5 bases, with 19 bases sitting between them. Germline loops: CDR1 SGHTA, CDR2 FQGTGA. The chain's CDR3 is CASSPKTRGGTGELFF. The CDR3 DNA reads as TGTGCCAGCAGTCCAAAGACGAGGGGTGGAACCGGGGAGCTGTTTTTT.

The gene calls are TRBV2 and TRBJ2-2, with 9 bases identical to TRBD1. The CDR3 loop spans 15 amino acids. The V gene end was trimmed by 3 bases and the J gene end by 3 bases; junction bases not matched to a gene: 2. Germline V lookup: CDR1 SNHLY, CDR2 FYNNEI. As DNA, the CDR3 is TGTGCCAGCAGTGACCGGGACAGGGACACCGGGGAGCTGTTTTTT. It specifies CASSDRDRDTGELFF. Full variable domain (rest looked up from reference TRBV2 and TRBJ2-2): EPEVTQTPSHQVTQMGQEVILRCVPISNHLYFYWYRQILGQKVEFLVSFYNNEISEKSEIFDDQFSVERPDGSNFTLKIRSTKLEDSAMYFCASSDRDRDTGELFFGEGSRLTVL.

This rearrangement joins TRBV28 to TRBJ2-7; D gene unclear. This CDR3 has 12 residues. Germline V gene data show CDR1 as MDHEN and CDR2 as SYDVKM. The V gene lost 4 bases and the J gene lost 9 bases, with 13 bases spanning the gap. CDR3 sequence reads: CASSSGGMPQYF. The DNA for the CDR3 is TGTGCCAGCAGTTCGGGTGGGATGCCGCAGTACTTC.

The chain uses TRBV7-4 and TRBJ1-3; 10 bases are a match to TRBD1. This CDR3 region has 16 residues. Germline V gives CDR1 SGHVT, CDR2 SQSDAQ. Trimming cost V 5 bases and J 2 bases; bases outside gene matches: 6. This CDR3 is CASSKSGTGAGNTIYF. DNA of the CDR3: TGTGCCAGCAGCAAATCCGGGACAGGGGCTGGAAACACCATATATTTT. Based on the CDR3 plus reference TRBV7-4 and TRBJ1-3, the full variable domain is GAGVSQSPRYKVAKRGRDVALRCDSISGHVTLYWYRQTLGQGSEVLTYSQSDAQRDKSGRPSGRFSAERPERSVSTLKIQRTEQGDSAVYLCASSKSGTGAGNTIYFGEGSWLTVV.

The J gene is TRBJ2-1, the V gene TRBV19, with 7 nucleotides matching TRBD2. Germline values: CDR1 LNHDA, CDR2 SQIVND (reference sequence). With 1 base clipped from V and 6 bases from J, the junction kept 18 bases outside the gene matches. The CDR3 totals 19 residues. For the CDR3, the DNA is TGTGCCAGTAGTATAGGGTCCACTTTTTTGGCGGGAGTCCTCAATGAGCAGTTCTTC. Translated: CASSIGSTFLAGVLNEQFF.